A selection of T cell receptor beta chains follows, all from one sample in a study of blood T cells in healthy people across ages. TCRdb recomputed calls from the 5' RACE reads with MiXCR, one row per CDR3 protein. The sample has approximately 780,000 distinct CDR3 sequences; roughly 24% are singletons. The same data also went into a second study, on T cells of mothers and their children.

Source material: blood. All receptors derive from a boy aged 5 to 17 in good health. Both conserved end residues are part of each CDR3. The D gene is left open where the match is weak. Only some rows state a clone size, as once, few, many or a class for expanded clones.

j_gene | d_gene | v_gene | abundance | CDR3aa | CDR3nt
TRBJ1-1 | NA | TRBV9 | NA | CASSVDGGNTEAFF | TGTGCCAGCAGCGTAGACGGGGGGAACACTGAAGCTTTCTTT
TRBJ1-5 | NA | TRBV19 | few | CASSPRASNQPQHF | TGTGCCAGTAGTCCCAGGGCCAGCAATCAGCCCCAGCATTTT
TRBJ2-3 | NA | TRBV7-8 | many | CASSSRRGKTDTQYF | TGTGCCAGCAGCTCGAGGAGAGGGAAGACAGATACGCAGTATTTT
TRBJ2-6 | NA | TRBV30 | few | CACHTSGANVLTF | TGTGCCTGCCACACCTCTGGGGCCAACGTCCTGACTTTC
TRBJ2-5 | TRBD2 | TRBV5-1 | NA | CASSLAGGTQETQYF | TGCGCCAGCAGCTTGGCGGGGGGGACCCAAGAGACCCAGTACTTC
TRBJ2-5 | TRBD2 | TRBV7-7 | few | CATSLAVQETQYF | TGTGCCACCTCGCTAGCGGTACAAGAGACCCAGTACTTC
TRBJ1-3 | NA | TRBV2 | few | CASSGDNSGNTIYF | TGTGCCAGCAGCGGGGACAACTCTGGAAACACCATATATTTT
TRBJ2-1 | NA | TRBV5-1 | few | CASSLRTGGHNEQFF | TGCGCCAGCAGCTTGCGGACTGGGGGCCACAATGAGCAGTTCTTC
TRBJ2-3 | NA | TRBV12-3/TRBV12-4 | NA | CASSFPTVGTDTQYF | TGTGCCAGCAGTTTCCCGACGGTGGGGACAGATACGCAGTATTTT
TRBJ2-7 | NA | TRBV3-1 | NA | CASASPSNEQYF | TGTGCCAGCGCCTCCCCCTCAAACGAGCAGTACTTC
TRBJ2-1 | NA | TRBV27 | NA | CASSVQGAYNEQFF | TGTGCCAGCAGTGTACAGGGAGCCTACAATGAGCAGTTCTTC
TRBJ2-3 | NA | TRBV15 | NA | CATSAPGTRSTDTQYF | TGTGCCACCAGCGCGCCTGGGACGCGCAGCACAGATACGCAGTATTTT
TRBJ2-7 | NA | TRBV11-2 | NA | CASSLNQGPYEQYF | TGTGCCAGCAGCTTAAACCAGGGTCCTTACGAGCAGTACTTC
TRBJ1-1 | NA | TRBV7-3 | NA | CASSLEAASKDWGTEAFF | TGTGCCAGCAGCTTAGAGGCGGCTTCCAAAGACTGGGGCACTGAAGCTTTCTTT
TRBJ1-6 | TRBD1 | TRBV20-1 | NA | CSASPTTGRQRSPLHF | TGCAGTGCCAGCCCCACGACAGGGAGACAGCGTTCACCCCTCCACTTT
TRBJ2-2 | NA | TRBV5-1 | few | CASSSTGTNTGELFF | TGCGCCAGCAGCTCGACAGGAACTAACACCGGGGAGCTGTTTTTT
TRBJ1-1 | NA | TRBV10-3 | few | CAISERQSNTEAFF | TGTGCCATCAGTGAGCGACAGTCTAACACTGAAGCTTTCTTT
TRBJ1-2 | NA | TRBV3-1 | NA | CASSPMSEGARGCTF | TGTGCCAGCAGCCCCATGTCAGAAGGAGCGCGAGGCTGCACCTTC
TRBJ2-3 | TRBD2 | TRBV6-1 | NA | CAGGDTDTQYF | TGTGCGGGGGGGGACACAGATACGCAGTATTTT
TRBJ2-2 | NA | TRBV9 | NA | CASSGADTGELFF | TGTGCCAGCAGCGGTGCGGACACCGGGGAGCTGTTTTTT
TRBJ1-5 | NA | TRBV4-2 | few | CASSQDQNQPQHF | TGTGCCAGCAGCCAAGATCAGAATCAGCCCCAGCATTTT
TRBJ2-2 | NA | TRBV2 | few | CASSWGGRTGELFF | TGTGCCAGCAGTTGGGGGGGCAGGACCGGGGAGCTGTTTTTT
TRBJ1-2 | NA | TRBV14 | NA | CASSQDRGSYTF | TGTGCCAGCAGCCAAGATAGGGGAAGCTACACCTTC
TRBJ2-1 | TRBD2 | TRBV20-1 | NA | CSAPSGGVQSYNEQFF | TGCAGTGCTCCTAGCGGGGGGGTTCAATCCTACAATGAGCAGTTCTTC
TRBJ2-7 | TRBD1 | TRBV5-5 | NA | CASSFERTGTVTSYEQYF | TGTGCCAGCAGCTTCGAGAGGACCGGGACAGTGACCTCCTACGAGCAGTACTTC
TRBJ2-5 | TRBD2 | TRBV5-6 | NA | CASSFEWTSGTQGTQYF | TGTGCCAGCAGCTTCGAATGGACTAGCGGGACCCAAGGGACCCAGTACTTC
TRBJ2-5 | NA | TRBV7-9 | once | CASSSSQGREQYF | TGTGCCAGCAGCTCGTCACAGGGGAGGGAGCAGTACTTC
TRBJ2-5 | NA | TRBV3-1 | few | CASSLGGPQSEQYF | TGTGCCAGCAGCCTCGGGGGTCCTCAATCGGAGCAGTACTTC
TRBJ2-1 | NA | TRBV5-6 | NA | CASSSDMNNEQFF | TGTGCCAGCAGCTCGGACATGAACAATGAGCAGTTCTTC
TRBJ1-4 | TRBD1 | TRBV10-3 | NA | CAISGSETGSEKLFF | TGTGCCATCAGTGGGTCCGAGACAGGGTCTGAAAAACTGTTTTTT
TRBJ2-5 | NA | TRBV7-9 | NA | CASSLGVREETQYF | TGTGCCAGCAGCTTAGGGGTGCGCGAGGAGACCCAGTACTTC
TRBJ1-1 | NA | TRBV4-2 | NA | CASSRRTEAFF | TGTGCCAGCAGCCGGCGGACTGAAGCTTTCTTT
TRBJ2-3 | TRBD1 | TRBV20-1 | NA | CSARLPGGQGVSTDTQYF | TGCAGTGCTAGACTCCCTGGGGGACAGGGGGTGAGCACAGATACGCAGTATTTT
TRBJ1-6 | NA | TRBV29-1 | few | CSVTGGGNSPLHF | TGCAGCGTTACCGGGGGGGGTAATTCACCCCTCCACTTT
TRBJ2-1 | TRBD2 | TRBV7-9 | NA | CASSPLAGPYNEQFF | TGTGCCAGCAGCCCCCTAGCGGGGCCCTACAATGAGCAGTTCTTC
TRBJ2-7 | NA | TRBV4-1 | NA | CASSQVGGSSEQYF | TGCGCCAGCAGCCAAGTTGGGGGCTCCTCCGAGCAGTACTTC
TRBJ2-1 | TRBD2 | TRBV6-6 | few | CASIPGLAGYEQFF | TGTGCCAGCATCCCGGGACTAGCGGGGTATGAGCAGTTCTTC